This is a list of T cell receptor beta chains from one sample in a study of shared clonotypes between healthy human individuals. The method was immunoSEQ multiplex PCR; TCRdb's version includes in-frame clones alone and lacks a portion of them. The sample has about 1 million clones; more than 65% are singletons. Sequenced input: memory CD4+ T cells sorted from blood. Receptors originate from a man aged 18 to 35 in good health. CDR3s include the opening cysteine and the closing phenylalanine or tryptophan. A D gene is named only where the DNA matches it firmly. Only part of the rows carry a size: once, few, many, or a class if the clone is expanded.

abundance: NA
j_gene: TRBJ1-2
d_gene: NA
len: 15
v_gene: TRBV27
CDR3nt: TGTGCCAGCAGTTTATCGATGGCGGAGGGGCATGGCTACACCTTC
CDR3aa: CASSLSMAEGHGYTF

abundance: NA
j_gene: TRBJ2-7
d_gene: NA
len: 15
v_gene: TRBV19
CDR3nt: TGTGCCAGTAGTATAGTCGCAGGGGAGACCTACGAGCAGTACTTC
CDR3aa: CASSIVAGETYEQYF

abundance: once
j_gene: TRBJ2-2
d_gene: NA
len: 14
v_gene: TRBV7-9
CDR3nt: TGTGCCAGCAGCTTAGCCCCGAACACCGGGGAGCTGTTTTTT
CDR3aa: CASSLAPNTGELFF

abundance: NA
j_gene: TRBJ1-5
d_gene: TRBD1
len: 15
v_gene: TRBV19
CDR3nt: TGTGCCAGTAGTAATTTAGGGACAGGGGTTCAGCCCCAGCATTTT
CDR3aa: CASSNLGTGVQPQHF

abundance: NA
j_gene: TRBJ2-7
d_gene: NA
len: 14
v_gene: TRBV7-9
CDR3nt: TGTGCCAGCAGCTTACAGGGTAACTCCTACGAGCAGTACTTC
CDR3aa: CASSLQGNSYEQYF

abundance: NA
j_gene: TRBJ1-4
d_gene: NA
len: 14
v_gene: TRBV6-6
CDR3nt: TGTGCCAGCAGTTACCGTACAACTAATGAAAAACTGTTTTTT
CDR3aa: CASSYRTTNEKLFF

abundance: many
j_gene: TRBJ2-6
d_gene: TRBD1
len: 16
v_gene: TRBV5-1
CDR3nt: TGCGCCAGCAGCTCAGGACAGGGAACAGGGGCCAACGTCCTGACTTTC
CDR3aa: CASSSGQGTGANVLTF

abundance: NA
j_gene: TRBJ2-3
d_gene: NA
len: 16
v_gene: TRBV29-1
CDR3nt: TGCAGCGTTGACTCTGCCATAAGCAGGGGAACAGATACGCAGTATTTT
CDR3aa: CSVDSAISRGTDTQYF

abundance: NA
j_gene: TRBJ2-7
d_gene: TRBD2
len: 14
v_gene: TRBV5-1
CDR3nt: TGCGCCAGCAGACGGACTAGCGGGAGCTACGAGCAGTACTTC
CDR3aa: CASRRTSGSYEQYF

abundance: NA
j_gene: TRBJ1-2
d_gene: NA
len: 13
v_gene: TRBV5-5
CDR3nt: TGTGCCAGCAGCTTGAGGGAAGGCGATGGCTACACCTTC
CDR3aa: CASSLREGDGYTF

abundance: NA
j_gene: TRBJ2-5
d_gene: TRBD2
len: 18
v_gene: TRBV13
CDR3nt: TGTGCCAGCAGCTTAGTCCCTAGCGGGGGGCCGCCTAAAGAGACCCAGTACTTC
CDR3aa: CASSLVPSGGPPKETQYF

abundance: once
j_gene: TRBJ2-5
d_gene: NA
len: 16
v_gene: TRBV28
CDR3nt: TGTGCCAGCAGTTTGAGGGCAGGGGCCCCTCAAGAGACCCAGTACTTC
CDR3aa: CASSLRAGAPQETQYF

abundance: few
j_gene: TRBJ1-6
d_gene: NA
len: 13
v_gene: TRBV19
CDR3nt: TGTGCCAGTAGCCTCAAGACCAATTCACCCCTCCACTTT
CDR3aa: CASSLKTNSPLHF

abundance: NA
j_gene: TRBJ2-2
d_gene: NA
len: 13
v_gene: TRBV29-1
CDR3nt: TGCACCGGCCGGGGGTCGAACACCGGGGAGCTGTTTTTT
CDR3aa: CTGRGSNTGELFF

abundance: many
j_gene: TRBJ1-1
d_gene: TRBD1
len: 15
v_gene: TRBV7-9
CDR3nt: TGTGCCAGCAGCCCCCCGACAGGGGGCCCCCCTGAAGCTTTCTTT
CDR3aa: CASSPPTGGPPEAFF

abundance: NA
j_gene: TRBJ2-3
d_gene: NA
len: 17
v_gene: TRBV2
CDR3nt: TGTGCCAGCAGTGAAGCCCGACTAGTTATGCCCACAGATACGCAGTATTTT
CDR3aa: CASSEARLVMPTDTQYF

abundance: NA
j_gene: TRBJ1-1
d_gene: NA
len: 13
v_gene: TRBV7-9
CDR3nt: TGTGCCAGCAGCTTAGCCGGGGACACTGAAGCTTTCTTT
CDR3aa: CASSLAGDTEAFF

abundance: NA
j_gene: TRBJ2-2
d_gene: TRBD2
len: 15
v_gene: TRBV5-4
CDR3nt: TGTGCCAGCAGCTCGACTAGCGGGGCCACCGGGGAGCTGTTTTTT
CDR3aa: CASSSTSGATGELFF

abundance: NA
j_gene: TRBJ1-4
d_gene: TRBD1
len: 15
v_gene: TRBV10-3
CDR3nt: TGTGCCATCAGTGACCGGACAGGGGACAATGAAAAACTGTTTTTT
CDR3aa: CAISDRTGDNEKLFF

abundance: NA
j_gene: TRBJ1-2
d_gene: TRBD1
len: 14
v_gene: TRBV6-5
CDR3nt: TGTGCCAGCAGTTACTCGGGGACAGGGACCGGCTACACCTTC
CDR3aa: CASSYSGTGTGYTF

abundance: NA
j_gene: TRBJ1-2
d_gene: TRBD1
len: 16
v_gene: TRBV18
CDR3nt: TGTGCCAGCTCACCACCGGGACAGCTGACAAACTATGGCTACACCTTC
CDR3aa: CASSPPGQLTNYGYTF

abundance: NA
j_gene: TRBJ2-1
d_gene: NA
len: 18
v_gene: TRBV4-3
CDR3nt: TGCGCCAGCAGCCAAGATCTTTGGCGGTTAAGCTCCTACAATGAGCAGTTCTTC
CDR3aa: CASSQDLWRLSSYNEQFF

abundance: NA
j_gene: TRBJ2-2
d_gene: NA
len: 14
v_gene: TRBV5-1
CDR3nt: TGCGCCAGCAGCTTGGGGGCTAGCACCGGGGAGCTGTTTTTT
CDR3aa: CASSLGASTGELFF

abundance: NA
j_gene: TRBJ2-3
d_gene: TRBD1
len: 16
v_gene: TRBV4-2
CDR3nt: TGTGCCAGCAGCCCTGGGGGCAGGGGGCGGTTGGATACGCAGTATTTT
CDR3aa: CASSPGGRGRLDTQYF

abundance: once
j_gene: TRBJ1-1
d_gene: TRBD1
len: 13
v_gene: TRBV11-2
CDR3nt: TGTGCCAGCAGCTTAGTTACAGGGGGGAAAGCTTTCTTT
CDR3aa: CASSLVTGGKAFF

abundance: NA
j_gene: TRBJ1-6
d_gene: NA
len: 17
v_gene: TRBV5-6
CDR3nt: TGTGCCAGCAGCTTGGAAGCGGGTAGCTCCTATAATTCACCCCTCCACTTT
CDR3aa: CASSLEAGSSYNSPLHF

abundance: NA
j_gene: TRBJ2-5
d_gene: TRBD1
len: 15
v_gene: TRBV7-9
CDR3nt: TGTGCCAGCAGCTTAGCACAGGGGGCCAGGGAGACCCAGTACTTC
CDR3aa: CASSLAQGARETQYF

abundance: NA
j_gene: TRBJ1-4
d_gene: NA
len: 15
v_gene: TRBV19
CDR3nt: TGTGCCAGTAGTATCCAGGGATGGGCTAATGAAAAACTGTTTTTT
CDR3aa: CASSIQGWANEKLFF

abundance: NA
j_gene: TRBJ2-7
d_gene: NA
len: 12
v_gene: TRBV28
CDR3nt: TGTGCCAGCAGTTCCCCGCCCTACGAGCAGTACTTC
CDR3aa: CASSSPPYEQYF

abundance: NA
j_gene: TRBJ2-2
d_gene: TRBD1
len: 14
v_gene: TRBV29-1
CDR3nt: TGCAGCGTTGAAGGCCAGGGGGTCGCCGGGGAGCTGTTTTTT
CDR3aa: CSVEGQGVAGELFF

abundance: NA
j_gene: TRBJ2-1
d_gene: TRBD2
len: 15
v_gene: TRBV2
CDR3nt: TGTGCCAGCTTATTAGCGGGGGTTCTCTACAATGAGCAGTTCTTC
CDR3aa: CASLLAGVLYNEQFF

abundance: NA
j_gene: TRBJ1-3
d_gene: NA
len: 14
v_gene: TRBV5-1
CDR3nt: TGCGCCAGCACCCTGGGCGCGGCTGGAAACACCATATATTTT
CDR3aa: CASTLGAAGNTIYF

abundance: few
j_gene: TRBJ1-3
d_gene: NA
len: 11
v_gene: TRBV5-1
CDR3nt: TGCGCCAGCAGAGGTGGAAACACCATATATTTT
CDR3aa: CASRGGNTIYF

abundance: NA
j_gene: TRBJ2-5
d_gene: TRBD1
len: 15
v_gene: TRBV6-1
CDR3nt: TGTGCCAGCATCCCGCAGGGGGCGCTAGGAGAGACCCAGTACTTC
CDR3aa: CASIPQGALGETQYF

abundance: NA
j_gene: TRBJ2-3
d_gene: TRBD2
len: 18
v_gene: TRBV9
CDR3nt: TGTGCCAGCAGCGTGGGACTAGCGGGAGGACATACTACAGATACGCAGTATTTT
CDR3aa: CASSVGLAGGHTTDTQYF

abundance: many
j_gene: TRBJ1-4
d_gene: NA
len: 14
v_gene: TRBV2
CDR3nt: TGTGCCAGCAGTGTGGTCATATCGGGTGAAAAACTGTTTTTT
CDR3aa: CASSVVISGEKLFF

abundance: NA
j_gene: TRBJ2-3
d_gene: NA
len: 16
v_gene: TRBV7-2
CDR3nt: TGTGCCAGCAGCTTTGGGGGAGCCCTTCGCACAGATACGCAGTATTTT
CDR3aa: CASSFGGALRTDTQYF

abundance: NA
j_gene: TRBJ1-5
d_gene: NA
len: 12
v_gene: TRBV29-1
CDR3nt: TGCAGCGCCAAAAATAGCAATCAGCCCCAGCATTTT
CDR3aa: CSAKNSNQPQHF

abundance: NA
j_gene: TRBJ1-1
d_gene: NA
len: 16
v_gene: TRBV15
CDR3nt: TGTGCCACCAGCAGAGCTCAACAGGTAACGAACACTGAAGCTTTCTTT
CDR3aa: CATSRAQQVTNTEAFF